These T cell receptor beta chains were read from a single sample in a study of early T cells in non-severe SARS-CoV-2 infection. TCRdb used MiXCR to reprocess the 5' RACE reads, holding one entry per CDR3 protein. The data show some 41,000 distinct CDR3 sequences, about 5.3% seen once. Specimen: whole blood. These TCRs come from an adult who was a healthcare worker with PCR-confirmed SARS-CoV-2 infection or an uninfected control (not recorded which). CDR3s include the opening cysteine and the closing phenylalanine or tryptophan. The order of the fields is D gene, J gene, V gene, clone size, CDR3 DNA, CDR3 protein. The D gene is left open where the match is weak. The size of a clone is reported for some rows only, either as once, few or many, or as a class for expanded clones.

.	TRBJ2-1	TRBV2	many	TGTGCCAGCAGGGTAGCGGAGAACAATGAGCAGTTCTTC	CASRVAENNEQFF
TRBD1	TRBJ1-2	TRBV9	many	TGTGCCAGCAACGAACAGGGGGCGGGTGGCTACACCTTC	CASNEQGAGGYTF
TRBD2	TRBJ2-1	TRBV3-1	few	TGTGCCAGCAGCCCTCAGGGACTAGCGGGATTCGTTGAGCAGTTCTTC	CASSPQGLAGFVEQFF
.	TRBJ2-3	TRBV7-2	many	TGTGCCAGCAGCTTATCACCGGGCTCCGGGAATACGCAGTATTTT	CASSLSPGSGNTQYF
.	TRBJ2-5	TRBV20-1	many	TGCAGTGCTAGTTCGACAGACCAAGAGACCCAGTACTTC	CSASSTDQETQYF
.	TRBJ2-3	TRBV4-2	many	TGTGCCAGCAGCCCCCGGGCCGATACGCAGTATTTT	CASSPRADTQYF
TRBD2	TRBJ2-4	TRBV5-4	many	TGTGCCAGCAGCTCCAAGGGCCCTCTAGCGGGGGGGCCGCAAAACATTCAGTACTTC	CASSSKGPLAGGPQNIQYF
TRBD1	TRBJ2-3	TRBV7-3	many	TGTGCCAGCAGCTTCTCCGGACAGGGGCCGCAGTATTTT	CASSFSGQGPQYF
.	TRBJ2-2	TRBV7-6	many	TGTGCCAGCAGGCGGGACACTGACACCGGGGAGCTGTTTTTT	CASRRDTDTGELFF
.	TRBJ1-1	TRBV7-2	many	TGTGCCAGCAGCTTAGGACCGATGAACACTGAAGCTTTCTTT	CASSLGPMNTEAFF
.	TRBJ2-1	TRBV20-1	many	TGCAGTGCTAGGCGGGCCCGCTCCTACAATGAGCAGTTCTTC	CSARRARSYNEQFF
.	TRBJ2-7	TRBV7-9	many	TGTGCCAGCAGCTTAGGGACAGCCTACGAGCAGTACTTC	CASSLGTAYEQYF
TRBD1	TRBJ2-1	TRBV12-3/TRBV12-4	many	TGTGCCAGCAGTTTAAGAGGGGCAGGGGGCAATGAGCAGTTCTTC	CASSLRGAGGNEQFF
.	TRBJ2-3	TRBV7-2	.	TGTGCCAGCAGCAGGAAGGGGGCGCTGACCCTTATAGCGGGCACAGATACGCAGTATTTT	CASSRKGALTLIAGTDTQYF
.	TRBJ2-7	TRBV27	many	TGTGCCAGCAGTTCCCCCCGGAAATTGGAGGGGGGATTCTACGAGCAGTACTTC	CASSSPRKLEGGFYEQYF
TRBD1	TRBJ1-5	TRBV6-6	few	TGTGCCAGCAGTTTCCTGGGACAGGGGTCCGATCAGCCCCAGCATTTT	CASSFLGQGSDQPQHF
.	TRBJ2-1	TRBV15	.	TGTGCCACCAGCAGAGCGGGGGTAAAAGCCAATGAGCAGTTCTTC	CATSRAGVKANEQFF
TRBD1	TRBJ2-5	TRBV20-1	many	TGCAGTGCGAACTCGAGGACAGGGGGCGACCAAGAGACCCAGTACTTC	CSANSRTGGDQETQYF
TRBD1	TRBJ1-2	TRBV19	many	TGTGCCAGTACCGGGGACAGGGCCTATGGCTACACCTTC	CASTGDRAYGYTF
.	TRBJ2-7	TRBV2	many	TGTGCCAGCGGTATGGACGTATCCTACGAGCAGTACTTC	CASGMDVSYEQYF
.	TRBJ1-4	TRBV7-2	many	TGTGCCAGCAGCGAGCGACAGGCAACTAATGAAAAACTGTTTTTT	CASSERQATNEKLFF
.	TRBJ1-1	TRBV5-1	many	TGCGCCAGCAGCAATGGACAGTCGGCCACTGAAGCTTTCTTT	CASSNGQSATEAFF
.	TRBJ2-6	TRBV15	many	TGTGCCACCAGCCGCTCTACTTCAGGGGCTGGGGCCAACGTCCTGACTTTC	CATSRSTSGAGANVLTF
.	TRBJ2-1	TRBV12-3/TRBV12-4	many	TGTGCCAGCAGTTTCGGGGCCTACAATGAGCAGTTCTTC	CASSFGAYNEQFF
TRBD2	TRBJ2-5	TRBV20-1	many	TGCAGTGCGGACTTAGCGGGAGTGAGTCGTACCCAGTACTTC	CSADLAGVSRTQYF
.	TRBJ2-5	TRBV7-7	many	TGTGCTAGCAGCACCGATCAAGGGACCCAGTACTTC	CASSTDQGTQYF
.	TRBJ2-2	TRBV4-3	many	TGCGCCAGCAGCCAAGAACAGGGTGGCGGGGAGCTGTTTTTT	CASSQEQGGGELFF
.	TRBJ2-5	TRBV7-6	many	TGTGCCAGCAGCCCAAACCGGGCATATCAAGAGACCCAGTACTTC	CASSPNRAYQETQYF
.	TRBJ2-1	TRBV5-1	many	TGCGCCAGCAGCTTGGGGGCCCAAGAAAATGAGCAGTTCTTC	CASSLGAQENEQFF
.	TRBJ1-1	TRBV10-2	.	TGCGCCAGCAGCCGGACGCCGATGAACACTGAAGCTTTCTTT	CASSRTPMNTEAFF
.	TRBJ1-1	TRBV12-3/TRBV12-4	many	TGTGCCAGCAGTGGGGGTCGGGGGGCGAACACTGAAGCTTTCTTT	CASSGGRGANTEAFF
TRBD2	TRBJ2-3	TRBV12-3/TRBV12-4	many	TGTGCCAGCAGTCCCCCGGGGGGGAGGGATACAGATACGCAGTATTTT	CASSPPGGRDTDTQYF
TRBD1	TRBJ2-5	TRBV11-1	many	TGTGCCAGCAGCTTATTTGGGGACAGGACGCAAGAGACCCAGTACTTC	CASSLFGDRTQETQYF